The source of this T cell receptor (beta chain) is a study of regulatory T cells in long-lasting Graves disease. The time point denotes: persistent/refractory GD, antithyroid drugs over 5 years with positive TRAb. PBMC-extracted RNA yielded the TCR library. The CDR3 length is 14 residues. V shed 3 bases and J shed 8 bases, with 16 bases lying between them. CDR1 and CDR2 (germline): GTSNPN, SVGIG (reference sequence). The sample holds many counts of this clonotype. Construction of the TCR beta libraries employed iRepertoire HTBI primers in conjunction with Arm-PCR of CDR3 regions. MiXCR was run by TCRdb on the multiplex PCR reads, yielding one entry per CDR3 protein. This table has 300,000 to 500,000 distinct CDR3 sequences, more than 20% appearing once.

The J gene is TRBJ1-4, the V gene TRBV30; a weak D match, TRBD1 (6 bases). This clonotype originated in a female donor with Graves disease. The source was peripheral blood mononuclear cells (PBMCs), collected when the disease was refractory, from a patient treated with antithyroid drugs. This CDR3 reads CAWRLQGFEEKLFF. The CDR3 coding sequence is TGTGCCTGGAGGCTACAGGGCTTCGAAGAAAAACTGTTTTTT.